The clone carrying this T cell receptor (beta chain) has a handful of counts. Its antigen is still unknown. This PCR relied on a set of 60 Vbeta primers and 13 Jbeta primers. TCRdb keeps only in-frame clones here, not all; method: immunoSEQ multiplex PCR. The table has around 190,000 clones, around 77% seen once; the top ten hold nearly 3%. This specimen comes from a study of cytomegalovirus exposure and HLA in healthy donors. Study-wide points: Reported performance of the classifier showed diagnosis of cytomegalovirus status with high specificity and sensitivity.

The CDR3 spans 18 residues. The V gene lost 6 bases and the J gene lost 1 base, with 19 bases spanning the gap. Germline assignment: CDR1 LNHDA and CDR2 SQIVND (reference sequence). The chain joins TRBV19 to TRBJ2-6, with D tentatively TRBD1 (6 bases). The source material was PBMCs. This TCR came from a woman between 25 and 40 years old in good health and CMV-seronegative. The CDR3 here is CASSQMGTLTSGANVLTF. CDR3 DNA: TGTGCCAGTAGCCAGATGGGGACACTCACTTCTGGGGCCAACGTCCTGACTTTC. Full variable domain (outside the CDR3, taken from reference TRBV19 and TRBJ2-6): DGGITQSPKYLFRKEGQNVTLSCEQNLNHDAMYWYRQDPGQGLRLIYYSQIVNDFQKGDIAEGYSVSREKKESFPLTVTSAQKNPTAFYLCASSQMGTLTSGANVLTFGAGSRLTVL.